The sequence of this TCR beta chain was determined in a study of lymphopenia after photon versus proton radiotherapy. CDR1 and CDR2 (germline): SGHRS, YFSETQ. The trim removed 4 bases at V and 2 bases at J, leaving 5 bases unmatched. The CDR3 spans 15 residues. About this clone itself: What it binds is unknown.

Findings and caveats of the study: Relative stability marked proton patients; photon patients lost diversity and naive cells. After the lymphocyte nadir, photon-treated repertoires showed oligoclonal expansion, especially of CD8+ Temra cells. Survival link was tested only in deceased patients; proton benefit remains a possibility.

Using immunoSEQ multiplex PCR, the repertoire was profiled, and TCRdb retains in-frame clones only, with some absent. The sample gives 55,000 to 85,000 clones, around 90% of which show up once; around 2.2% is in the top ten. The TCR comes from a woman in her thirties or forties with cholangiocarcinoma. The chain is built from TRBV5-1 and TRBJ2-1; 8 bases line up with TRBD1. The sample in question was peripheral blood, obtained from a patient treated with photon-based radiotherapy. CDR3 in amino acids: CASSPDRVAYNEQFF. CDR3 bases: TGCGCCAGCAGCCCGGACAGGGTCGCCTACAATGAGCAGTTCTTC.